These 13 T cell receptor beta chains were sequenced from one sample in a study of blood T cell repertoires in COVID-19. Profiling relied on immunoSEQ multiplex PCR, and the TCRdb table lists in-frame clones only, not all of them. The sample holds under 250,000 clones, 83% seen once. Sequencing input: peripheral blood. The receptors stem from a man aged 40-50 years with active or convalescent COVID-19.

The V and J genes are TRBV7-9 and TRBJ1-1; D is uncertain. Per germline, CDR1 SEHNR and CDR2 FQNEAQ (reference sequence). V lost 0 bases and J 4 bases, leaving 9 bases between the germline ends. The CDR3 spans 14 residues. The CDR3 bases are TGTGCCAGCAGCTTAGCGCTAACTATCACTGAAGCTTTCTTT. It codes for CASSLALTITEAFF.

This chain uses TRBV24-1 with TRBJ1-2, with 7 bases fitting TRBD1. The CDR3 covers 15 residues. Trimming removed 3 bases from V and 6 bases from J; junction bases left unmatched: 9. Germline V CDR1 and CDR2: KGHDR, SFDVKD. The CDR3 reads CATSDSRGDLNGYTF. The DNA of the CDR3 is TGTGCCACCAGTGATAGCAGGGGGGATTTGAATGGCTACACCTTC.

CDR3 bases: TGTGCCTGGAGTGTACAGGGGGCCTCACCCCTCCACTTT. The encoded protein is CAWSVQGASPLHF. The chain combines TRBV30 with TRBJ1-6, with 9 bases matching TRBD1. The V segment lost 0 bases and the J segment 10 bases; nucleotides outside the gene matches: 1. CDR3 length: 13 amino acids. Per germline, CDR1 GTSNPN and CDR2 SVGIG (reference sequence). Complete variable domain (other parts from reference TRBV30 and TRBJ1-6): SQTIHQWPATLVQPVGSPLSLECTVEGTSNPNLYWYRQAAGRGLQLLFYSVGIGQISSEVPQNLSASRPQDRQFILSSKKLLLSDSGFYLCAWSVQGASPLHFGNGTRLTVT.

The chain joins TRBV28 to TRBJ2-3; 10 bases are a match to TRBD2. This CDR3 spans 16 amino acids. The germline CDR1 and CDR2 sequences are MDHEN and SYDVKM. Germline trimming cut 3 bases from V and 6 bases from J; bases unmatched to any gene: 9. CDR3 region: CASSFASGGVMDTQYF. As DNA, the CDR3 is TGTGCCAGCAGTTTCGCCAGCGGGGGGGTCATGGATACGCAGTATTTT. Drawing the rest from reference TRBV28 and TRBJ2-3, the complete variable domain is DVKVTQSSRYLVKRTGEKVFLECVQDMDHENMFWYRQDPGLGLRLIYFSYDVKMKEKGDIPEGYSVSREKKERFSLILESASTNQTSMYLCASSFASGGVMDTQYFGPGTRLTVL.

The genes are TRBV20-1 and TRBJ2-3; maybe TRBD2 (5 bases). The CDR3 length is 15 residues. Trimming took 3 bases from V and 3 from J, leaving 16 bases between them. Germline CDR1 and CDR2: DFQATT and SNEGSKA (reference sequence). The CDR3 here is CSASSGNEVTDTQYF. The CDR3 nucleotides read TGCAGTGCTAGTTCCGGGAATGAGGTGACAGATACGCAGTATTTT.

The V gene is TRBV2, the J gene TRBJ2-1; possibly TRBD2 for D (5 bases). Germline CDR1 reads SNHLY; CDR2 reads FYNNEI. The CDR3 totals 14 residues. V lost 7 bases and J lost 4, with 14 bases in between. The CDR3 DNA sequence: TGTGCCAGCACATCAGGATCGGGGTACAATGAGCAGTTCTTC. It specifies CASTSGSGYNEQFF.

The V call is TRBV5-1, the J call TRBJ2-5, with D perhaps TRBD2 (5 bases). The length of the CDR3 is 17 residues. The ends were cut back, 3 bases at V and 5 bases at J, with 23 bases in the middle. Germline lookup yields CDR1 SGHRS and CDR2 YFSETQ. The CDR3 region has the DNA TGCGCCAGCAGCTCCAACCGTTGGACTGCAGTGTTGGAGACCCAGTACTTC. This encodes CASSSNRWTAVLETQYF.

CDR3 region: CASSPSPGLADQETQYF. The CDR3 nucleotides read TGTGCCAGCAGTCCGTCTCCGGGACTAGCGGACCAAGAGACCCAGTACTTC. The chain recombines TRBV3-1 (or the pseudogene TRBV3-2) with TRBJ2-5; 11 bases agree with TRBD2. V lost 6 bases to trimming and J lost 0 bases; unmatched junction nucleotides: 9. The V gene's germline CDR1 is LGHDT and CDR2 YNNKEL (reference sequence). The CDR3 contains 17 residues.

This clone was counted once. V and J are TRBV7-9 and TRBJ2-7; TRBD1 agrees at 8 bases. There are 15 residues in the CDR3. Trimming took 5 bases from V and 2 from J; bases not matched to a gene: 8. Germline V gives CDR1 SEHNR, CDR2 FQNEAQ (reference sequence). CDR3 protein: CASSAGQGFAYEQYF. CDR3 DNA: TGTGCCAGCAGCGCCGGACAGGGTTTCGCCTACGAGCAGTACTTC.

The chain's CDR3 is CASSQARAGYWAGELFF. In DNA form, the CDR3 reads TGTGCCAGCAGCCAAGCTCGGGCGGGATATTGGGCCGGGGAGCTGTTTTTT. The V call is TRBV3-1 (or the pseudogene TRBV3-2), the J call TRBJ2-2; D possibly corresponds to TRBD2 (6 bases). The CDR3 spans 17 residues. Germline V gene sequence: CDR1 LGHDT, CDR2 YNNKEL (reference sequence). Trimming took 1 base from V and 6 from J, leaving 18 bases between them.

The rearrangement joins TRBV6-2 or TRBV6-3 to TRBJ1-6; D is possibly TRBD1 (6 bases). This CDR3 is built from 16 residues. Germline CDR1 MNHEY, CDR2 SVGEGT. The V gene lost 5 bases and the J gene lost 3 bases, with 14 bases spanning the gap. CDR3 protein: CASSPVQGYYNSPLHF. CDR3 nucleotides: TGTGCCAGCAGTCCCGTACAGGGCTACTATAATTCACCCCTCCACTTT.

J is TRBJ1-2 and V is TRBV27, with D possibly being TRBD1 (5 bases). The CDR3 is 13 amino acids. V shed 7 bases and J shed 4 bases, with 13 bases lying between them. CDR1 and CDR2 from the germline V gene are MNHEY and SMNVEV (reference sequence). The CDR3: CASTRAGLYGYTF. CDR3 DNA sequence: TGTGCCAGCACCCGGGCAGGGCTCTATGGCTACACCTTC.

The sample holds many counts of this clone. The J gene is TRBJ2-2, the V gene TRBV7-3; possible D gene TRBD1, 6 bases. CDR3 size: 14 residues. The germline gives CDR1 SGHTA, CDR2 FQGTGA. Trimming removed 6 bases from V and 4 bases from J, with 12 bases in between. The CDR3 protein is CASRLNRVTGELFF. DNA for the CDR3: TGTGCCAGCAGACTCAACAGGGTCACCGGGGAGCTGTTTTTT.